The next 27 T cell receptor beta chains were all read from a single sample in a study of shared clonotypes between healthy human individuals. Only in-frame clones appear in the TCRdb table, and some are missing; sequencing was by immunoSEQ multiplex PCR. The sample lists hundreds of thousands of clones, 95% to 97% seen once, with approximately 0.062% in the top ten. The sequenced material came from naive CD4+ T cells sorted from blood. Subset defined: CD45RA+ positively selected. The receptors here all came from a woman in her 30s in good health.

The chain is built from TRBV7-2 and TRBJ2-2; no clear D gene. Between the trimmed V and J ends, which lost 1 base and 1 base, there was a span of 4 bases. The CDR3 has 14 residues. CDR1 is SGHTA and CDR2 is FQGNSA in the germline V gene. The DNA for the CDR3 is TGTGCCAGCAGCTTAGTCGAGAACACCGGGGAGCTGTTTTTT. It is translated as CASSLVENTGELFF.

This sequence joins TRBV19 and TRBJ2-5, with D unclear. The CDR3 totals 16 residues. The germline V gene has CDR1 LNHDA and CDR2 SQIVND (reference sequence). Trimming cost V 3 bases and J 1 base, with 15 bases left between them. In DNA, the CDR3 is TGTGCCAGTAGTATCTCCATTCGACGGATCCAAGAGACCCAGTACTTC. It specifies CASSISIRRIQETQYF.

The rearrangement links TRBV5-1 to TRBJ2-5; D ambiguous. The J call could be wrong; TRBJ2-7 is a better fit for the DNA end. This CDR3 has 13 residues. The germline V gene encodes CDR1 SGHRS and CDR2 YFSETQ. CDR3 bases: TGCGCCAGCAGCTTGAACTCAGCCTACGAGCAGTACTTC. Its translation is CASSLNSAYEQYF.

The V and J genes are TRBV19 and TRBJ1-5; D gene unclear. Germline lookup yields CDR1 LNHDA and CDR2 SQIVND (reference sequence). V lost 5 bases and J 1 base, leaving 18 bases between the germline ends. This CDR3 is 17 amino acids long. The CDR3, as DNA: TGTGCCAGTAGTCTCAGGTCGGGGTTTGGAAGCAATCAGCCCCAGCATTTT. Translated: CASSLRSGFGSNQPQHF.

The chain carries TRBV11-2 and TRBJ2-7; D perhaps matches TRBD2 (6 bases). There are 15 residues in the CDR3. The germline V gene encodes CDR1 SGHAT and CDR2 FQNNGV. V was clipped by 5 bases and J by 3 bases, with 17 bases between them. The CDR3 spells CASSPIGGVVYEQYF. DNA for the CDR3: TGTGCCAGCAGCCCGATCGGAGGGGTTGTCTACGAGCAGTACTTC.

This sequence joins TRBV4-1 and TRBJ2-1, with 8 bases matching TRBD2. V lost 1 base and J lost 8; bases outside the gene matches: 13. CDR1 is MGHRA and CDR2 is YSYEKL in the germline V gene. This CDR3 comprises 17 residues. DNA of the CDR3: TGCGCCAGCAGCCAAGGGGTCTTTGTAGCGGGGAGGGATGAGCAGTTCTTC. This sequence encodes CASSQGVFVAGRDEQFF.

The chain uses TRBV19 and TRBJ2-1; TRBD2 matches at 8 bases. J gave up 2 bases and V 4 bases, and 7 bases lay outside the gene matches. The CDR3 extends over 16 amino acids. Germline CDR1 and CDR2: LNHDA and SQIVND (reference sequence). The DNA for the CDR3 is TGTGCCAGTAGTACGGGACTAGGCGTGGCCTACAATGAGCAGTTCTTC. Translated: CASSTGLGVAYNEQFF.

The V call is TRBV11-3, the J call TRBJ2-1, with 8 positions matching TRBD2. The V segment lost 1 base and the J segment 5 bases; nucleotides outside the gene matches: 7. Germline CDR1 and CDR2: SGHNT and YENEEA. The CDR3 totals 16 residues. CDR3 coding DNA: TGTGCCAGCAGCTTAGCCCGGGGACTAGGAAACAATGAGCAGTTCTTC. It specifies CASSLARGLGNNEQFF. Based on the CDR3 plus reference TRBV11-3 and TRBJ2-1, the full variable domain is EAGVVQSPRYKIIEKKQPVAFWCNPISGHNTLYWYLQNLGQGPELLIRYENEEAVDDSQLPKDRFSAERLKGVDSTLKIQPAELGDSAVYLCASSLARGLGNNEQFFGPGTRLTVL.

DNA for the CDR3: TGTGCCAGCAGCCCGGACCTGTTGACTAGCGCGGCAGATACGCAGTATTTT. Translated, it gives CASSPDLLTSAADTQYF. The chain couples TRBV7-2 to TRBJ2-3; TRBD2 aligns across 8 bases. This CDR3 has 17 amino acids. The V gene's germline CDR1 is SGHTA and CDR2 FQGNSA. The V segment lost 5 bases and the J segment 4 bases; nucleotides outside the gene matches: 14.

The chain uses TRBV28 and TRBJ2-1; TRBD2 agrees at 14 bases. The trim removed 6 bases at V and 8 bases at J, leaving 9 bases unmatched. Germline values: CDR1 MDHEN, CDR2 SYDVKM. The length of the CDR3 is 16 residues. CDR3 amino acids: CASRNQGTSGRHEQFF. In nucleotides, the CDR3 is TGTGCCAGCAGGAATCAGGGGACTAGCGGGAGACATGAGCAGTTCTTC.

This clone appeared a few times. The chain joins TRBV29-1 to TRBJ2-5; no reliable D call. Germline V gene data show CDR1 as SQVTM and CDR2 as ANQGSEA. V shed 7 bases and J shed 0 bases, with 15 bases lying between them. The CDR3 length is 14 residues. This CDR3 is CSASTQLNQETQYF. CDR3 coding DNA: TGCAGCGCCTCGACACAACTCAACCAAGAGACCCAGTACTTC.

The chain couples TRBV5-1 to TRBJ2-7; 7 nucleotides agree with TRBD2. This CDR3 spans 15 amino acids. Per germline, CDR1 SGHRS and CDR2 YFSETQ. J was trimmed by 2 bases and V by 0 bases; bases with no gene match: 5. CDR3 region: CASSLVLAEPYEQYF. CDR3 DNA: TGCGCCAGCAGCTTGGTCCTAGCGGAGCCCTACGAGCAGTACTTC.

The chain joins TRBV28 to TRBJ2-7, with 8 bases identical to TRBD1. V lost 1 base to trimming and J lost 3 bases; unmatched junction nucleotides: 5. CDR3 length equals 15 residues. Germline V CDR1 and CDR2: MDHEN, SYDVKM. The CDR3 nucleotides are TGTGCCAGCAGTTTATACCCGGGACAGGACTACGAGCAGTACTTC. It translates to CASSLYPGQDYEQYF.

This clone was counted once. This chain uses TRBV11-2 with TRBJ2-5; TRBD2 agrees at 10 bases. CDR3 length equals 14 residues. V shed 6 bases and J 4 bases; nucleotides not matched to a gene: 5. The V gene's germline CDR1 is SGHAT and CDR2 FQNNGV. DNA of the CDR3: TGTGCCAGCAGTCCTCCTAGCGGGAGAGAGACCCAGTACTTC. As protein: CASSPPSGRETQYF.

This chain uses TRBV7-2 with TRBJ2-7; the match to TRBD2 covers 7 bases. Germline trimming cut 5 bases from V and 0 bases from J; bases unmatched to any gene: 4. The CDR3 length is 14 residues. Germline values: CDR1 SGHTA, CDR2 FQGNSA. Here the CDR3 DNA reads TGTGCCAGCAGCCTAACTAGCGACTCCTACGAGCAGTACTTC. Translation: CASSLTSDSYEQYF.

This sequence joins TRBV23-1 and TRBJ2-6, with D unresolved. TRBV23-1 is flagged as an ORF with uncertain function. Deletions cut 3 bases from V and 0 bases from J, with 18 bases between. The CDR3 is made up of 19 amino acids. The CDR3 nucleotides read TGCGCCAGCAGTCAGTCTGACCCCGAGAGCCGCTCTGGGGCCAACGTCCTGACTTTC. Translated: CASSQSDPESRSGANVLTF.

V is TRBV2 and J is TRBJ1-4; TRBD1 agrees at 9 bases. CDR3 size: 15 residues. V dropped 4 bases and J dropped 6; count of bases not matched to a gene: 6. CDR1 and CDR2 (germline): SNHLY, FYNNEI. The CDR3 spells CASSAGQGPHEKLFF. As DNA, the CDR3 is TGTGCCAGCAGTGCCGGACAGGGGCCACATGAAAAACTGTTTTTT.

To note about this clone: Other DNA sequences from this sample encode an identical CDR3 as well. The chain recombines TRBV18 with TRBJ2-5; 7 nucleotides line up with TRBD1. The CDR3 sequence is 13 residues long. Germline V CDR1 and CDR2: KGHSH, LQKENI. V dropped 3 bases and J dropped 4; count of bases not matched to a gene: 2. The CDR3: CASSPRDRETQYF. DNA for the CDR3: TGTGCCAGCTCACCGAGGGACAGAGAGACCCAGTACTTC.

The chain combines TRBV2 with TRBJ1-2; D may be TRBD1 (6 bases). Germline V lookup: CDR1 SNHLY, CDR2 FYNNEI. Trimming took off 6 bases at V and 5 bases at J, with 13 bases between the two ends. There are 13 residues in the CDR3. CDR3 in DNA: TGTGCCAGCAGCTACAGACAGGATTATGGCTACACCTTC. It codes for CASSYRQDYGYTF.

This clone was seen a single time. This chain links TRBV4-2 with TRBJ2-5; TRBD2 matches at 15 bases. The J call is doubtful: the DNA matches TRBJ2-7 better. Germline loops: CDR1 LGHNA, CDR2 YNFKEQ. CDR3 size: 19 residues. In nucleotides, the CDR3 is TGTGCCAGCAGCCAAGAGGGACTAGCGGGAGGAGGAAACTCCTACGAGCAGTACTTC. This sequence encodes CASSQEGLAGGGNSYEQYF.

The chain has TRBV30 and TRBJ1-2; unclear D gene. The germline V gene has CDR1 GTSNPN and CDR2 SVGIG (reference sequence). This CDR3 has 13 amino acids. V lost 2 bases to trimming and J lost 4 bases, with 11 bases between them. The CDR3: CAWSQGMIYGYTF. DNA for the CDR3: TGTGCCTGGAGTCAAGGGATGATCTATGGCTACACCTTC.

The chain links TRBV13 to TRBJ2-2, with unresolved D. Germline CDR1 is PRHDT and CDR2 is FYEKMQ (reference sequence). V lost 2 bases and J 5 bases, leaving 12 bases between the germline ends. The CDR3 is 15 amino acids. This CDR3 reads CASSLSWSSTGELFF. The CDR3 DNA sequence: TGTGCCAGCAGCTTATCGTGGTCGAGTACCGGGGAGCTGTTTTTT.

The chain links TRBV7-2 to TRBJ1-1; D unclear. Germline-derived CDR1 and CDR2 are SGHTA and FQGNSA. The V gene lost 1 base and the J gene lost 8 bases, with 11 bases spanning the gap. This CDR3 region has 13 residues. CDR3 sequence (DNA): TGTGCCAGCAGCTTAGAGAGTTGGGCAGAAGCTTTCTTT. Protein sequence: CASSLESWAEAFF.

The chain joins TRBV5-1 to TRBJ2-7; 7 nucleotides agree with TRBD1. J was trimmed by 5 bases and V by 0 bases; bases with no gene match: 5. This CDR3 comprises 14 residues. Germline CDR1 is SGHRS and CDR2 is YFSETQ. The DNA for the CDR3 is TGCGCCAGCAGCTTGGAGACAGGGAAGGACGAGCAGTACTTC. This codes for CASSLETGKDEQYF.

This chain joins TRBV5-1 and TRBJ1-3, with TRBD1 as a possible D gene (6 bases). The CDR3 has 17 amino acids. Germline lookup yields CDR1 SGHRS and CDR2 YFSETQ. V was clipped by 1 base and J by 2 bases, with 16 bases between them. Here the CDR3 DNA reads TGCGCCAGCAGCTTGATTGGACAGAAGGATACTGGAAACACCATATATTTT. This codes for CASSLIGQKDTGNTIYF.

The rearrangement links TRBV5-1 to TRBJ1-4, with 8 bases fitting TRBD1. Germline V gene lookup returns CDR1 SGHRS and CDR2 YFSETQ. This CDR3 spans 17 amino acids. V lost 2 bases and J lost 7; bases outside the gene matches: 13. CDR3 sequence: CASSLGRGRDYREKLFF. The DNA of the CDR3 is TGCGCCAGCAGCTTAGGCAGGGGGCGCGACTATCGTGAAAAACTGTTTTTT.

With regard to this clone: The sample carries other DNA sequences with the same CDR3. This chain connects TRBV5-4 to TRBJ2-7; a weak D match, TRBD2 (6 bases). Between the trimmed V and J ends, which lost 0 bases and 2 bases, there was a span of 9 bases. The CDR3 contains 14 residues. Germline CDR1 is SGHNT and CDR2 is YYREEE (reference sequence). The CDR3 loop reads CASSLAAGPYEQYF. In DNA, the CDR3 is TGTGCCAGCAGCTTGGCCGCGGGGCCCTACGAGCAGTACTTC.